This T cell receptor beta chain was profiled in a study of blood T cell repertoires in COVID-19. Across the whole study: The United States, Italy and Spain supplied acute and convalescent COVID-19 samples.

TCRdb's table, derived via immunoSEQ multiplex PCR, lists solely in-frame clones and lacks some. The sample includes roughly 200,000 clones, less than 90% seen only once; the top ten take around 2.7%. This CDR3 comprises 20 residues. Trimming removed 0 bases from V and 5 bases from J; junction bases left unmatched: 18. CDR1 and CDR2 from the germline V gene are SGDLS and YYNGEE. Ages ranged from roughly 18 to 100 years, with residence in about two dozen US areas. Clinical history reported by participants formed the basis on which cohorts were assigned. Recovered status applied to Cohort 3 donors who had two consecutive negative PCRs. It also applied to those with clearance or with symptom resolution.

Input material: PBMCs or T cells enriched from blood (not recorded which). The clonotype was recovered from a woman between 25 and 40 years old who had recovered from COVID-19. The chain has TRBV9 and TRBJ2-1, with TRBD2 identical over 9 bases. CDR3 DNA sequence: TGTGCCAGCAGCGTAGATCGGGCAGTTTTGATTAGCGGGGGAAACAATGAGCAGTTCTTC. This sequence encodes CASSVDRAVLISGGNNEQFF.